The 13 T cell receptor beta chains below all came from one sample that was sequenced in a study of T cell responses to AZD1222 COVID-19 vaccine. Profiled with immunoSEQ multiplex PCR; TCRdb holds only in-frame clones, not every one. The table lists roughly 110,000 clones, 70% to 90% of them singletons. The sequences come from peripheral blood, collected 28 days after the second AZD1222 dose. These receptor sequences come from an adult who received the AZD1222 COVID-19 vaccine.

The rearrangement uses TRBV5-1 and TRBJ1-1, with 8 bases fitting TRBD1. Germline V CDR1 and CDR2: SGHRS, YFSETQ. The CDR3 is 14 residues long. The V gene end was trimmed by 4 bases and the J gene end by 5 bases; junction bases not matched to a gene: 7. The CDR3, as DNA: TGCGCCAGCAGCGGGGGACAGGTGGGGACTGAAGCTTTCTTT. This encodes CASSGGQVGTEAFF.

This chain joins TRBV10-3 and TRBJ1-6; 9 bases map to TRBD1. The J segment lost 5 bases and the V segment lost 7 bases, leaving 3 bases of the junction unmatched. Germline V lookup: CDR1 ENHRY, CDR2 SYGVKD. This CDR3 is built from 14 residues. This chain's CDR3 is CAITRDRDNSPLHF. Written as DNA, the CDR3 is TGTGCCATCACTCGGGACAGGGATAATTCACCCCTCCACTTT.

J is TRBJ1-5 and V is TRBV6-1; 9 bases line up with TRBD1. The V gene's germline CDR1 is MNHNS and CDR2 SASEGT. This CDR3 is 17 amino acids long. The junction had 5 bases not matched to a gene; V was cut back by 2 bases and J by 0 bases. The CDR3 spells CASSESTGGDSNQPQHF. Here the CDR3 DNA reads TGTGCCAGCAGTGAATCGACAGGGGGTGATAGCAATCAGCCCCAGCATTTT.

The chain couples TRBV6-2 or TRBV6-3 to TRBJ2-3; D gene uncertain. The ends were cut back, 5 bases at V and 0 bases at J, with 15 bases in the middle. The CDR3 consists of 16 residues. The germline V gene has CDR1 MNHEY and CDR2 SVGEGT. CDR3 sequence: CASSQRLGPSTDTQYF. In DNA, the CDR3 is TGTGCCAGCAGTCAAAGGTTAGGACCCAGCACAGATACGCAGTATTTT.

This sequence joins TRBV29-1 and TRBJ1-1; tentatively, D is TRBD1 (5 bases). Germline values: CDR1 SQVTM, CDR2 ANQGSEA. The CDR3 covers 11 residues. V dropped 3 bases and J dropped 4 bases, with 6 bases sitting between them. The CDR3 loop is CSVDRGTEAFF. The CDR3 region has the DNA TGCAGCGTTGATAGGGGCACTGAAGCTTTCTTT.

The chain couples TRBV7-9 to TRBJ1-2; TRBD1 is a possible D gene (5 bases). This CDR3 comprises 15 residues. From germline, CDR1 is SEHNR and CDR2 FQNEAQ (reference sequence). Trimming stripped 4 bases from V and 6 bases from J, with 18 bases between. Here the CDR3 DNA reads TGTGCCAGCAGCTCCCCGGGACCCTCAAGGGATGGCTACACCTTC. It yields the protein CASSSPGPSRDGYTF. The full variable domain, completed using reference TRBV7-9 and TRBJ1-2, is DTGVSQNPRHKITKRGQNVTFRCDPISEHNRLYWYRQTLGQGPEFLTYFQNEAQLEKSRLLSDRFSAERPKGSFSTLEIQRTEQGDSAMYLCASSSPGPSRDGYTFGSGTRLTVV.

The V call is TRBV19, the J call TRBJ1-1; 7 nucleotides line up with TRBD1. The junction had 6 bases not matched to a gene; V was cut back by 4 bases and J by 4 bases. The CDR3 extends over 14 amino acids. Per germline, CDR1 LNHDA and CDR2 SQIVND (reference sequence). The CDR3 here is CASSTRQGATEAFF. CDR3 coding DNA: TGTGCCAGTAGTACCAGACAGGGCGCCACTGAAGCTTTCTTT.

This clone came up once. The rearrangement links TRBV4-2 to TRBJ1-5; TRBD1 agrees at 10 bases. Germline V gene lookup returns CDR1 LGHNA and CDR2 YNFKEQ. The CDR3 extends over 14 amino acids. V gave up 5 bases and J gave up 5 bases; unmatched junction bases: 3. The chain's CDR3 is CASSLGQGDQPQHF. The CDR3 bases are TGTGCCAGCAGCTTAGGACAGGGGGATCAGCCCCAGCATTTT.

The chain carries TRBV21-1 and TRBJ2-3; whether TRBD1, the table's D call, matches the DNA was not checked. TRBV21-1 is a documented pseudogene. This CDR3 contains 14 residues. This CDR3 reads CASSTDRGPDTQYF. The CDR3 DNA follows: TGTGCCAGCAGCACGGACAGGGGCCCAGATACGCAGTATTTT.

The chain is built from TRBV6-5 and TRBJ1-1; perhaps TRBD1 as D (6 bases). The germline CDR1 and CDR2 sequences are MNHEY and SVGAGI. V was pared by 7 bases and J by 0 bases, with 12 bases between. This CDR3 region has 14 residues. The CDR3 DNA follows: TGTGCCAGCAACCCGGGACAAATGAACACTGAAGCTTTCTTT. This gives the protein CASNPGQMNTEAFF.

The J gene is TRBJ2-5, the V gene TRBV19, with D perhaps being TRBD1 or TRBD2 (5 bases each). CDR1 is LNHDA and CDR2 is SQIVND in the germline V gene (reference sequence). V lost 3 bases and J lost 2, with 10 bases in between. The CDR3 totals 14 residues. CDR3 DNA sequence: TGTGCCAGTAGTATGGGACGGTCTCAAGAGACCCAGTACTTC. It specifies CASSMGRSQETQYF.

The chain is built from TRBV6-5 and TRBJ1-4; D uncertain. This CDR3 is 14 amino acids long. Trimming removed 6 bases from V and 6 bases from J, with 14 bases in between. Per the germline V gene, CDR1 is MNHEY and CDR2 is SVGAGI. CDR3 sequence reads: CASSPLGKDEKLFF. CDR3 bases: TGTGCCAGCAGCCCCCTAGGGAAGGATGAAAAACTGTTTTTT.

The CDR3 loop is CASSQGGQDGDYGYTF. CDR3 in DNA: TGTGCCAGCAGTCAGGGCGGCCAGGACGGAGACTATGGCTACACCTTC. The gene calls are TRBV6-2 or TRBV6-3 and TRBJ1-2; a weak D match, TRBD1 (5 bases). Trimming removed 5 bases at V and 3 bases at J, with 19 bases between. The CDR3 has 16 amino acids. Germline loops: CDR1 MNHEY, CDR2 SVGEGT.